The 26 T cell receptor beta chains given below trace back to one sample, sequenced in a study of Ad26.COV2.S vaccination and SARS-CoV-2 variants. Treatment denoted: roughly 19 received Ad26.COV2.S at low or high dose, single or two shots; five or six received placebo; per-sample allocation not given. Collection of the samples took place on day 63 after the first injection of vaccine or placebo. Clones were read by immunoSEQ multiplex PCR, and TCRdb kept only the in-frame ones, dropping some. The data show approximately 340,000 clones, around 84% seen once. Sample: peripheral blood, taken in a trial of Ad26.COV2.S vaccine versus placebo. Every receptor here comes from a person aged 18-60 years who received the Ad26.COV2.S COVID-19 vaccine or a placebo.

This sequence joins TRBV30 and TRBJ2-2; TRBD1 matches 9 bases. Germline V gives CDR1 GTSNPN, CDR2 SVGIG (reference sequence). This CDR3 contains 13 residues. V shed 5 bases, J shed 4 bases, and the junction held 2 bases outside the gene matches. CDR3 DNA: TGTGCCTGGGGGACAGGGACCACCGGGGAGCTGTTTTTT. Its translation is CAWGTGTTGELFF.

This chain links TRBV12-5 with TRBJ1-1; D is uncertain. The CDR3 covers 12 residues. The V end was cut by 6 bases, the J end by 3 bases, with 8 bases between. From germline, CDR1 is LGHNT and CDR2 FRNRAP. The CDR3 reads CASGLDDTEAFF. Written as DNA, the CDR3 is TGTGCTAGTGGCCTGGATGACACTGAAGCTTTCTTT.

V usage is TRBV28 and J usage is TRBJ2-5, with TRBD2 as a possible D gene (6 bases). Trimming removed 5 bases from V and 0 bases from J, with 10 bases in between. Germline lookup yields CDR1 MDHEN and CDR2 SYDVKM. This CDR3 spans 14 amino acids. The CDR3 is CASSGAGYQETQYF. The DNA of the CDR3 is TGTGCCAGCAGTGGGGCGGGGTACCAAGAGACCCAGTACTTC. Supplemented by reference TRBV28 and TRBJ2-5, the full variable domain reads DVKVTQSSRYLVKRTGEKVFLECVQDMDHENMFWYRQDPGLGLRLIYFSYDVKMKEKGDIPEGYSVSREKKERFSLILESASTNQTSMYLCASSGAGYQETQYFGPGTRLLVL.

This clone was seen just once. The chain combines TRBV10-3 with TRBJ1-5; no clear D. Trimming stripped 10 bases from V and 7 bases from J, with 20 bases between. CDR1 is ENHRY and CDR2 is SYGVKD in the germline V gene. The CDR3 loop spans 14 amino acids. CDR3 sequence (DNA): TGTGCCACCTCAGCCCACGAAGGGTTGCAGCCCCAGCATTTT. This encodes CATSAHEGLQPQHF.

The CDR3 DNA follows: TGTGCCACCAGCACAGCCGAACCGGGTTTGGGGGAGCAGTACTTC. It codes for CATSTAEPGLGEQYF. The gene calls are TRBV15 and TRBJ2-7; D call uncertain. V was cut by 4 bases and J by 7 bases, with 20 bases left in between. The CDR3 runs 15 residues. Germline V gene sequence: CDR1 LNHNV, CDR2 YYDKDF (reference sequence).

The V gene is TRBV7-2, the J gene TRBJ2-5; TRBD2 agrees at 8 bases. Germline trimming cut 2 bases from V and 5 bases from J; bases unmatched to any gene: 4. This CDR3 spans 14 amino acids. Germline V gene sequence: CDR1 SGHTA, CDR2 FQGNSA. The CDR3 protein is CASSLRSGGETQYF. CDR3 bases: TGTGCCAGCAGCTTACGCTCGGGGGGGGAGACCCAGTACTTC. The full variable domain, its missing parts supplied by reference TRBV7-2 and TRBJ2-5, is GAGVSQSPSNKVTEKGKDVELRCDPISGHTALYWYRQSLGQGLEFLIYFQGNSAPDKSGLPSDRFSAERTGGSVSTLTIQRTQQEDSAVYLCASSLRSGGETQYFGPGTRLLVL.

J is TRBJ2-3 and V is TRBV14; tentatively, D is TRBD2 (5 bases). The CDR3 has 15 residues. V dropped 1 base and J dropped 0 bases, with 8 bases sitting between them. Germline V CDR1 and CDR2: SGHDN, FVKESK. DNA of the CDR3: TGTGCCAGCAGCCAAGGGACTCACAGCACAGATACGCAGTATTTT. Its protein is CASSQGTHSTDTQYF.

The chain links TRBV14 to TRBJ2-7, with D possibly being TRBD1 (5 bases). V was trimmed by 0 bases and J by 3 bases, leaving 9 bases between them. Germline CDR1 and CDR2: SGHDN and FVKESK. The CDR3 length is 14 residues. The CDR3 DNA reads TGTGCCAGCAGCCAAGAAAACAGGATCTACGAGCAGTACTTC. Translating it yields CASSQENRIYEQYF. Full variable domain (rest looked up from reference TRBV14 and TRBJ2-7): EAGVTQFPSHSVIEKGQTVTLRCDPISGHDNLYWYRRVMGKEIKFLLHFVKESKQDESGMPNNRFLAERTGGTYSTLKVQPAELEDSGVYFCASSQENRIYEQYFGPGTRLTVT.

A single count supports this clone. The CDR3 spells CASSLLGSEAFF. Written as DNA, the CDR3 is TGCGCCAGCAGCCTTCTCGGTTCTGAAGCTTTCTTT. The chain has TRBV5-1 and TRBJ1-1; D remains ambiguous. CDR1 is SGHRS, CDR2 YFSETQ, per germline. Trimming stripped 4 bases from V and 6 bases from J, with 10 bases between. The CDR3 spans 12 residues.

The chain uses TRBV7-9 and TRBJ2-1; D is undetermined. Germline-derived CDR1 and CDR2 are SEHNR and FQNEAQ (reference sequence). This CDR3 has 11 residues. V was cut by 3 bases and J by 7 bases, with 4 bases left in between. CDR3 loop: CASSFGNEQFF. The DNA for the CDR3 is TGTGCCAGCAGCTTCGGGAATGAGCAGTTCTTC.

The chain links TRBV11-2 to TRBJ2-3; D might be TRBD2 (6 bases). Germline V gene lookup returns CDR1 SGHAT and CDR2 FQNNGV. Trimming left V 1 base short and J 2 bases short, with 13 bases between. The CDR3 covers 16 residues. The CDR3 loop is CASSLGGWRDTDTQYF. The CDR3 DNA follows: TGTGCCAGCAGCTTAGGCGGTTGGCGGGACACAGATACGCAGTATTTT.

The chain couples TRBV5-4 to TRBJ1-2, with 11 bases identical to TRBD1. Germline V lookup: CDR1 SGHNT, CDR2 YYREEE (reference sequence). With 6 bases clipped from V and 7 bases from J, the junction kept 14 bases outside the gene matches. This CDR3 is built from 16 residues. The CDR3 coding sequence is TGTGCCAGCATCCCCGGTCGGGACAGGGGGATTAGTGGCTACACCTTC. Translation: CASIPGRDRGISGYTF.

The chain is built from TRBV18 and TRBJ1-6; no clear D. V was shortened by 0 bases and J by 7 bases, with 7 bases between the two germline ends. Germline CDR1 reads KGHSH; CDR2 reads LQKENI. The CDR3 spans 14 residues. CDR3 in DNA: TGTGCCAGCTCACCACCGTTGGGGAATTCACCCCTCCACTTT. Residues: CASSPPLGNSPLHF.

V is TRBV10-3 and J is TRBJ1-5; D gene unclear. The V end lost 2 bases, the J end lost 4 bases, and 6 bases lay between the germline ends. The germline CDR1 and CDR2 sequences are ENHRY and SYGVKD. The CDR3 has 13 residues. The CDR3 region has the DNA TGTGCCATCAGTGAGGAGGAGAATCAGCCCCAGCATTTT. Translating it yields CAISEEENQPQHF.

This chain connects TRBV28 to TRBJ2-7, with 9 bases that match TRBD1. V lost 5 bases, J lost 2 bases, and 7 bases stayed unmatched. CDR1 MDHEN and CDR2 SYDVKM come from the germline V gene. The CDR3 extends over 15 amino acids. The CDR3 reads CASSQGTGITYEQYF. CDR3 nucleotide sequence: TGTGCCAGCAGTCAGGGGACAGGGATAACCTACGAGCAGTACTTC.

The chain recombines TRBV18 with TRBJ2-7, with D possibly matching TRBD1 (6 bases). Trimming shortened V by 2 bases and J by 4 bases, and 12 bases separated the two germline ends. The CDR3 spans 14 residues. The germline gives CDR1 KGHSH, CDR2 LQKENI. The CDR3 nucleotides read TGTGCCAGCTCACCAGGGGGCAGCTCTTACGAGCAGTACTTC. Protein: CASSPGGSSYEQYF.

This chain joins TRBV27 and TRBJ2-7; 8 bases are a match to TRBD2. The germline CDR1 and CDR2 sequences are MNHEY and SMNVEV (reference sequence). Trimming took 5 bases from V and 5 from J; bases not matched to a gene: 5. The CDR3 has 13 amino acids. The CDR3 protein is CASSRRTSNEQYF. The DNA of the CDR3 is TGTGCCAGCAGTCGACGGACTAGCAACGAGCAGTACTTC.

The J gene is TRBJ1-1, the V gene TRBV27; tentatively, D is TRBD1 (6 bases). Germline CDR1 and CDR2: MNHEY and SMNVEV (reference sequence). V lost 8 bases to trimming and J lost 6 bases, with 19 bases between them. The CDR3 runs 14 residues. The CDR3 region has the DNA TGTGCCAGCGGACCCGGACAGTTTTTTTCTGAAGCTTTCTTT. Its protein product is CASGPGQFFSEAFF.

This chain connects TRBV18 to TRBJ2-2, with D possibly TRBD2 on 5 matching bases. The CDR3 is 15 residues long. Trimming took 8 bases from V and 11 from J, leaving 24 bases between them. Germline-derived CDR1 and CDR2 are KGHSH and LQKENI. The CDR3 bases are TGTGCCAGCCGGATAAGTGGAATCACCACGGGAGAGCTGTTTTTT. It codes for CASRISGITTGELFF.

The chain couples TRBV6-4 to TRBJ2-1; 9 bases line up with TRBD2. The CDR3 runs to 16 residues. In germline, CDR1 is MRHNA, CDR2 SNTAGT. Trimming cost V 8 bases and J 0 bases; bases outside gene matches: 8. CDR3 protein: CASPSGGTSSYNEQFF. The CDR3 DNA reads TGTGCCAGCCCCAGCGGGGGGACAAGCTCCTACAATGAGCAGTTCTTC.

The gene calls are TRBV19 and TRBJ2-7; the match to TRBD2 covers 7 bases. Trimming took 2 bases from V and 3 from J; bases not matched to a gene: 7. In germline, CDR1 is LNHDA, CDR2 SQIVND (reference sequence). CDR3 length: 15 amino acids. Here the CDR3 DNA reads TGTGCCAGTAGTATAACGGGAGGAGTGAACTACGAGCAGTACTTC. It codes for CASSITGGVNYEQYF.

This clone has a handful of counts. The V and J genes are TRBV3-1 (or the pseudogene TRBV3-2) and TRBJ1-1, with a possible D match to TRBD1 (6 bases). The V gene's germline CDR1 is LGHDT and CDR2 YNNKEL (reference sequence). This CDR3 is 14 amino acids long. With 0 bases removed from V and 4 bases from J, the gap between germline ends came to 9 bases. CDR3 in DNA: TGTGCCAGCAGCCAAGATGACAGGTTCACTGAAGCTTTCTTT. It yields the protein CASSQDDRFTEAFF.

This clone was detected only once. The chain has TRBV10-3 and TRBJ1-3, with 7 bases fitting TRBD1. This CDR3 has 17 residues. The J segment lost 0 bases and the V segment lost 0 bases, leaving 5 bases of the junction unmatched. From germline, CDR1 is ENHRY and CDR2 SYGVKD. This CDR3 reads CAISESRDSDSGNTIYF. As DNA, the CDR3 is TGTGCCATCAGTGAGTCTCGGGACAGCGACTCTGGAAACACCATATATTTT.

The gene calls are TRBV6-6 and TRBJ1-5; TRBD1 is a possible D gene (6 bases). V was pared by 5 bases and J by 6 bases, with 20 bases between. In germline, CDR1 is MNHNY, CDR2 SVGAGI (reference sequence). The CDR3 has 16 residues. This CDR3 reads CASSRAFGGIGQPQHF. CDR3 DNA: TGTGCCAGCAGTCGCGCCTTTGGGGGCATTGGTCAGCCCCAGCATTTT.

This rearrangement joins TRBV28 to TRBJ2-7, with 7 bases aligning to TRBD1. The germline CDR1 and CDR2 sequences are MDHEN and SYDVKM. The junction had 13 bases not matched to a gene; V was cut back by 4 bases and J by 4 bases. The CDR3 is 16 amino acids. This CDR3 reads CASSSPPRTGQYEQYF. Written as DNA, the CDR3 is TGTGCCAGCAGTTCCCCCCCCCGGACAGGACAATACGAGCAGTACTTC.

This clone showed up just once. This chain joins TRBV2 and TRBJ1-4; 9 nucleotides agree with TRBD1. CDR3 length: 14 amino acids. CDR1 is SNHLY and CDR2 is FYNNEI in the germline V gene. Germline trimming cut 6 bases from V and 8 bases from J; bases unmatched to any gene: 7. The CDR3 sequence: CASRIGTGPEKLFF. The CDR3 DNA sequence: TGTGCCAGCAGGATAGGGACAGGGCCGGAAAAACTGTTTTTT. Complete variable domain (other parts from reference TRBV2 and TRBJ1-4): EPEVTQTPSHQVTQMGQEVILRCVPISNHLYFYWYRQILGQKVEFLVSFYNNEISEKSEIFDDQFSVERPDGSNFTLKIRSTKLEDSAMYFCASRIGTGPEKLFFGSGTQLSVL.